This T cell receptor (beta chain) was identified during a study of tumor and adjacent non-tumor tissue in lung cancer (dated by TCRdb to the late 2010s). The study in broad terms: By cancer type, the cohort comprised approximately twelve adenocarcinoma patients, a couple of squamous cell carcinoma patients and 1 small cell lung cancer patient. The study compared bulk TCRbeta repertoires between lung tumor tissue and matched distant non-tumor lung tissue from 15 lung cancer patients. For each patient, one tumor sample and one normal lung sample were taken, giving about 29 paired specimens that underwent TCRbeta CDR3 sequencing. A total of about 130 million productive TCRbeta reads were generated by sequencing, corresponding to an average of about 4.17 million reads per sample. Among the approximately 15 patients, ages ranged from about 30 to 85 years, some ten were men and 5 were women, and disease was TNM stage I to III.

From the cysteine up to the phenylalanine, the CDR3 has a length of 11 residues. This entry keeps only the CDR3 DNA: 33 bases, framed from base 1. V and J lose 4 bases and 7 bases, and a span of 7 bases separates them. Via the germline V gene, CDR1 is ENHRY and CDR2 SYGVKD. As regards this clonotype: Its antigen is still unknown. With a much larger clone just one base away, this may be a read error.

General findings and caveats noted by the study authors: The top 100 clones accounted for a significantly larger cumulative portion of the repertoire in normal lung than in tumor tissue. The methods do not name the sequencing platform or mention unique molecular identifiers. Significantly higher TCR diversity (inverse Simpson) was observed in tumor tissue than in normal lung tissue (approximately 400 vs 170, P = 0.0075, Mann-Whitney U test). TCR diversity was significantly higher in younger patients, and greater tumor TCR diversity was associated with shorter overall survival and shorter disease-free survival. With only approximately 16 patients in the cohort, the authors noted that larger samples and more detailed clinical data are needed. Peripheral blood was not sequenced, so blood TCRbeta repertoires were not examined in the lung cancer patients of the study.

RNA was isolated from bulk unsorted tissue, and RNA quality was assessed with a NanoDrop ND-1000 and an Agilent 2100. The normal lung samples consisted of distant non-tumor tissue collected more than 3 cm from the tumor edge. The donors were newly diagnosed lung cancer patients admitted for thoracic surgery in China from August to November 2014 who had not received prior chemotherapy. The study excluded patients who had received radiotherapy or chemotherapy before or who had another cancer at the same time. Pieces of surgical tissue measuring about 1-2.1 cm3 were kept in RNAlater solution and stored at -80 degrees C until use. To prepare the library, multiplex PCR was applied. TCRdb names Illumina HiSeq 2500 as the instrument used. Following protocols modified from ARM-PCR, the researchers constructed TCRbeta libraries through three rounds of nested PCR with primers (Table S4). Before sequencing, PCR products of 200-500 bp were excised from the gel and purified with the QIAquick gel extraction kit. Concerning the study's data processing: Trimmomatic was used to clean the reads, FLASH was used to merge the reads into complete CDR3 sequences, and MiTCR was used to assign the reads to V(D)J germline segments. Clonal diversity was calculated as the inverse Simpson's index using VDJtools. In-frame sequences lacking a premature stop codon were counted as productive reads. The public sequencing data were trimmed at Q25 with fastp and processed into clonotypes with MiXCR by TCRdb, which kept only in-frame beta chains. Rows are unified per CDR3 protein, each entry keeping the most common DNA and genes. TCRdb's processing, not the authors' own work, is the source of the V and J calls. The sample table lists some 100,000 distinct CDR3 sequences, 55% to 65% of them with a count of one. The ten largest clones capture less than 20% of the sample.

Source material: distant non-tumor lung tissue. The chain is encoded by TRBV10-3 joined to TRBJ2-5, with TRBD2 as a weak D call on 6 bases. The TCR was taken from a young man with non-small cell lung cancer. The sequence in DNA is TGTGCCATCAGTGGGAGGGGGACCCAGTACTTC. This codes for CAISGRGTQYF.